One sample yielded the 23 T cell receptor beta chains listed below, sequenced in a study of blood T cells in healthy people across ages. PCR was performed a second time for about 7 to 11 cycles using a sample-barcoded 5' primer and a J-beta primer mix. TCRdb reprocessed the 5' RACE reads via MiXCR and lists one record per CDR3 protein. This table has hundreds of thousands of distinct CDR3 sequences, roughly half appearing once. Sequencing was performed on blood. The receptor set was obtained from a woman over 75 in good health.

This clonotype was detected a few times. The chain uses TRBV27 and TRBJ2-7; 9 bases fit TRBD1. Germline CDR1 MNHEY, CDR2 SMNVEV (reference sequence). The CDR3 loop spans 14 amino acids. V shed 6 bases and J 5 bases; nucleotides not matched to a gene: 8. In DNA form, the CDR3 reads TGTGCCAGCAGGCCGGGACAGGGTCTACACGAGCAGTACTTC. Protein: CASRPGQGLHEQYF.

This clonotype was seen a few times. The chain joins TRBV7-2 to TRBJ1-1, with D possibly being TRBD1 (5 bases). Trimming pared 0 bases from V and 0 bases from J, leaving 11 bases between. The CDR3 loop spans 16 amino acids. Looked up from germline, CDR1 is SGHTA and CDR2 is FQGNSA. The CDR3 sequence is CASSLAGGTMNTEAFF. CDR3 nucleotide sequence: TGTGCCAGCAGCTTAGCGGGCGGGACCATGAACACTGAAGCTTTCTTT.

This clonotype has just a few counts. One base away lies a much larger clone, so this may be a sequencing read error. The chain employs TRBV6-2 or TRBV6-3 and TRBJ2-7; tentatively, D is TRBD1 or TRBD2 (6 bases each). Germline V gives CDR1 MNHEY, CDR2 SVGEGT. V was cut by 5 bases and J by 6 bases, with 14 bases left in between. The CDR3 is made up of 13 amino acids. CDR3: CASSDGGQPEQYF. CDR3 in DNA: TGTGCCAGCAGTGACGGGGGCCAGCCCGAGCAGTACTTC.

The chain links TRBV11-2 to TRBJ2-7; D is unclear. Deletions cut 2 bases from V and 7 bases from J, with 12 bases between. There are 13 residues in the CDR3. Per germline, CDR1 SGHAT and CDR2 FQNNGV. CDR3 protein: CASSLSRNNEQYF. The CDR3 DNA is TGTGCCAGCAGCTTATCCCGTAACAATGAGCAGTACTTC.

This chain joins TRBV18 and TRBJ1-5; D is undetermined. V was clipped by 2 bases and J by 4 bases, with 12 bases between them. Germline values: CDR1 KGHSH, CDR2 LQKENI. The CDR3 sequence is 15 residues long. The CDR3 loop is CASSPGSFGNQPQHF. CDR3 nucleotides: TGTGCCAGCTCACCAGGGAGTTTCGGAAATCAGCCCCAGCATTTT.

There are many counts of this clonotype. The rearrangement uses TRBV20-1 and TRBJ2-3, with TRBD2 matching over 8 bases. This CDR3 is 14 amino acids long. Germline V CDR1 and CDR2: DFQATT, SNEGSKA (reference sequence). V was pared by 4 bases and J by 4 bases, with 7 bases of the junction left unmatched. The CDR3 DNA reads as TGCAGTGCTATCCAGCGGGGGAGGGCAGATACGCAGTATTTT. It translates to CSAIQRGRADTQYF.

This clonotype was counted ten times or more. This chain uses TRBV9 with TRBJ2-5; 7 nucleotides line up with TRBD2. Germline V gene lookup returns CDR1 SGDLS and CDR2 YYNGEE. CDR3 length equals 15 residues. The V gene end was trimmed by 1 base and the J gene end by 5 bases; junction bases not matched to a gene: 8. The DNA of the CDR3 is TGTGCCAGCAGCGTATTTGGGGAGGGTTTCGAGACCCAGTACTTC. It codes for CASSVFGEGFETQYF. The full variable domain, its missing parts supplied by reference TRBV9 and TRBJ2-5, is DSGVTQTPKHLITATGQRVTLRCSPRSGDLSVYWYQQSLDQGLQFLIQYYNGEERAKGNILERFSAQQFPDLHSELNLSSLELGDSALYFCASSVFGEGFETQYFGPGTRLLVL.

The V gene is TRBV7-3, the J gene TRBJ2-3, with no clear D. The CDR3 has 13 residues. V was shortened by 5 bases and J by 3 bases, with 9 bases between the two germline ends. The V gene's germline CDR1 is SGHTA and CDR2 FQGTGA. This CDR3 is CASSVSQTDTQYF. CDR3 DNA sequence: TGTGCCAGCAGCGTAAGCCAGACAGATACGCAGTATTTT.

Concerning this clonotype: A much larger clone differs by one base, so this may be a read error. V usage is TRBV20-1 and J usage is TRBJ2-1, with D possibly being TRBD2 (6 bases). Trimming stripped 3 bases from V and 9 bases from J, with 18 bases between. This CDR3 region has 14 residues. From germline, CDR1 is DFQATT and CDR2 SNEGSKA (reference sequence). CDR3 coding DNA: TGCAGTGCTAGGTTGGCAGGGAGGAGTGGTGAGCAGTTCTTC. This gives the protein CSARLAGRSGEQFF.

V usage is TRBV20-1 and J usage is TRBJ1-2, with a weak D call TRBD1 (5 bases). V was cut by 1 base and J by 4 bases, with 7 bases left in between. Germline CDR1 reads DFQATT; CDR2 reads SNEGSKA (reference sequence). This CDR3 spans 12 amino acids. CDR3 residues: CSARGQGYGYTF. In DNA form, the CDR3 reads TGCAGTGCTAGAGGGCAGGGCTATGGCTACACCTTC.

As regards this clonotype: A much larger clone is a single base away; this may be a read error. The chain has TRBV20-1 and TRBJ2-3; 11 nucleotides agree with TRBD2. The CDR3 length is 15 residues. Germline loops: CDR1 DFQATT, CDR2 SNEGSKA (reference sequence). The CDR3 sequence: CSARGGLAVADAQYF. The CDR3 DNA is TGCAGTGCTAGAGGGGGACTAGCGGTCGCAGATGCGCAGTATTTT.

This clonotype was found many times. Since a much larger clone is just one base distant, this may be a read error. The chain joins TRBV6-6 to TRBJ1-2; D call uncertain. From germline, CDR1 is MNHNY and CDR2 SVGAGI (reference sequence). V was cut by 5 bases and J by 0 bases, with 10 bases left in between. The CDR3 totals 14 residues. In DNA, the CDR3 is TGTGCCAGCAGTGACGCGGGTCCTAACTATGGCTACACCTTC. It translates to CASSDAGPNYGYTF.

As regards this clonotype: This clone may be a read error of a much larger clone one base away. This chain links TRBV12-3 or TRBV12-4 with TRBJ2-4, with TRBD1 as a possible D gene (5 bases). The V and J ends lost 7 bases and 2 bases respectively, with 9 bases between them. CDR3 length equals 13 residues. This CDR3 reads CASKGRTKNIQYF. As DNA, the CDR3 is TGTGCCAGCAAGGGGCGAACCAAAAACATTCAGTACTTC.

The chain is built from TRBV20-1 and TRBJ1-2; D is perhaps TRBD1 (6 bases). Germline lookup yields CDR1 DFQATT and CDR2 SNEGSKA (reference sequence). CDR3 length: 12 residues. The V and J ends lost 3 bases and 4 bases respectively, with 9 bases between them. The DNA of the CDR3 is TGCAGTGCTAGTGCACAGGGCTATGGCTACACCTTC. Protein: CSASAQGYGYTF.

J is TRBJ2-2 and V is TRBV28, with TRBD1 identical over 7 bases. V was pared by 10 bases and J by 7 bases, with 9 bases of the junction left unmatched. Germline assignment: CDR1 MDHEN and CDR2 SYDVKM. The CDR3 runs 13 residues. The DNA for the CDR3 is TGTGCCATCAATCAGCAGGGGGACGGGGAGCTGTTTTTT. It yields the protein CAINQQGDGELFF.

A word on this clonotype: It may be a read error: a sequence one base away is much more abundant. The chain recombines TRBV9 with TRBJ2-3; perhaps TRBD1 as D (6 bases). Germline values: CDR1 SGDLS, CDR2 YYNGEE. This CDR3 spans 15 amino acids. The CDR3 nucleotides are TGTGCCGGCAGCCCTCGAACAGGGAACACAGATACGCAGTATTTT. Translation: CAGSPRTGNTDTQYF.

The V gene is TRBV6-6, the J gene TRBJ1-4; no definite D call. V was cut by 6 bases and J by 6 bases, with 5 bases left in between. CDR3 size: 11 residues. Germline CDR1 is MNHNY and CDR2 is SVGAGI (reference sequence). The CDR3 region is CASSFDEKLFF. The CDR3 nucleotides are TGTGCCAGCAGCTTCGATGAAAAACTGTTTTTT.

With respect to this clonotype: A much larger clone is a single base away; this may be a read error. This chain links TRBV18 with TRBJ1-2, with D possibly being TRBD1 (5 bases). Germline loops: CDR1 KGHSH, CDR2 LQKENI. The CDR3 spans 12 residues. CDR3 in DNA: TGTGCCGGCTCACCCGACAGTGGTGGCTACACCTTC. It translates to CAGSPDSGGYTF.

This sequence joins TRBV11-1 and TRBJ2-5; D gene uncertain. The end of the DNA fits TRBJ2-7 better, so the J call may be wrong. The CDR3 covers 13 residues. Germline values: CDR1 SGHAT, CDR2 FQDESV (reference sequence). The CDR3 sequence is CASTAKGQYEQYF. Here the CDR3 DNA reads TGTGCCAGCACCGCAAAGGGTCAGTACGAGCAGTACTTC.

This clonotype has only a few counts. The chain is built from TRBV20-1 and TRBJ1-5; D not resolved. The length of the CDR3 is 12 residues. V was trimmed by 5 bases and J by 6 bases, leaving 11 bases between them. In germline, CDR1 is DFQATT, CDR2 SNEGSKA (reference sequence). The CDR3 loop is CSAHDGPQPQHF. The CDR3 DNA is TGCAGTGCTCACGATGGCCCTCAGCCCCAGCATTTT.

The count of this clonotype is one. The chain uses TRBV18 and TRBJ2-4, with D perhaps TRBD1 (5 bases). The closer fit of TRBJ2-7 to the DNA end suggests the J call may be wrong. CDR1 is KGHSH and CDR2 is LQKENI in the germline V gene. The CDR3 is made up of 15 amino acids. The CDR3: CASSPVTGGNYEQYF. Written as DNA, the CDR3 is TGTGCCAGCTCACCAGTCACAGGCGGAAACTACGAGCAGTACTTC.

There are a few counts of this clonotype. The chain joins TRBV21-1 to TRBJ2-1. TRBV21-1 represents a pseudogene. The CDR3 length is 16 residues. CDR3 residues: CASSPTFRRSHNEQFF. Here the CDR3 DNA reads TGTGCCAGCAGCCCGACTTTCCGGCGCTCCCACAATGAGCAGTTCTTC.

This clonotype showed up just once. This sequence joins TRBV20-1 and TRBJ1-6; no clear D gene. V lost 0 bases to trimming and J lost 11 bases, with 5 bases between them. The CDR3 spans 11 residues. Germline V gene lookup returns CDR1 DFQATT and CDR2 SNEGSKA (reference sequence). CDR3 sequence reads: CSARDYTPLHF. Written as DNA, the CDR3 is TGCAGTGCTAGAGATTACACACCCCTCCACTTT.